Sequencing of this T cell receptor beta chain was carried out in a study of cytomegalovirus exposure and HLA in healthy donors. Study-wide results and caveats: Later analysis revealed greater clonal expansion in HLA-associated TCR beta chains than in equally common others.

It was with 60 Vbeta and 13 Jbeta primers that the PCR ran. The protocol was immunoSEQ multiplex PCR, while the TCRdb copy is restricted to in-frame clones and leaves out a portion. The sample gives under 95,000 clones, around three quarters of which show up once; more than 5% is in the top ten. CDR1 and CDR2 (germline): SGHRS, YFSETQ. The CDR3 has 16 residues. V was pared by 1 base and J by 4 bases, with 9 bases of the junction left unmatched. This clone was counted between two and nine times. Its antigen is unidentified. The TCR was taken from a man aged 30-40 years in good health and CMV-seropositive. Sequencing was performed on PBMCs. This chain uses TRBV5-1 with TRBJ2-3; 7 bases match TRBD2. CDR3 residues: CASSLIAGGSADTQYF. In DNA, the CDR3 is TGCGCCAGCAGCTTGATTGCTGGCGGGAGCGCAGATACGCAGTATTTT.